One T cell receptor beta chain is described in this entry. Its antigen is still unknown. This entry belongs to a study of glioma-infiltrating T cells after dendritic cell vaccination. Study context: Monocyte-derived dendritic cells, cultured 6 to 8 days with IL-4 and GM-CSF, were pulsed with autologous tumor lysate. Study-wide results and limits: Estimated pretreatment TIL content predicted outcome after dendritic cell vaccination.

Time point reported: after dendritic cell vaccination, including at tumor progression/relapse. No glioblastoma patient carried an isocitrate dehydrogenase mutation. The CDR3 is 23 residues long. Germline assignment: CDR1 LGHNA and CDR2 YNFKEQ. The V gene end was trimmed by 0 bases and the J gene end by 4 bases; junction bases not matched to a gene: 25. The method was immunoSEQ multiplex PCR; TCRdb's version includes in-frame clones alone and lacks a portion of them. Seen here are fewer than 75,000 clones, roughly 84% observed once, and the top ten hold approximately 8.9%. The V call is TRBV4-2, the J call TRBJ2-5; 11 bases fit TRBD2. This TCR was sampled from a human donor with glioblastoma. The sample in question was blood, obtained after dendritic cell vaccination. In DNA, the CDR3 is TGTGCCAGCAGCCAAGATTGGGCTAGCGGGGGGACGTTGTACCCTGGCCAAATAGAGACCCAGTACTTC. Translation gives CASSQDWASGGTLYPGQIETQYF.